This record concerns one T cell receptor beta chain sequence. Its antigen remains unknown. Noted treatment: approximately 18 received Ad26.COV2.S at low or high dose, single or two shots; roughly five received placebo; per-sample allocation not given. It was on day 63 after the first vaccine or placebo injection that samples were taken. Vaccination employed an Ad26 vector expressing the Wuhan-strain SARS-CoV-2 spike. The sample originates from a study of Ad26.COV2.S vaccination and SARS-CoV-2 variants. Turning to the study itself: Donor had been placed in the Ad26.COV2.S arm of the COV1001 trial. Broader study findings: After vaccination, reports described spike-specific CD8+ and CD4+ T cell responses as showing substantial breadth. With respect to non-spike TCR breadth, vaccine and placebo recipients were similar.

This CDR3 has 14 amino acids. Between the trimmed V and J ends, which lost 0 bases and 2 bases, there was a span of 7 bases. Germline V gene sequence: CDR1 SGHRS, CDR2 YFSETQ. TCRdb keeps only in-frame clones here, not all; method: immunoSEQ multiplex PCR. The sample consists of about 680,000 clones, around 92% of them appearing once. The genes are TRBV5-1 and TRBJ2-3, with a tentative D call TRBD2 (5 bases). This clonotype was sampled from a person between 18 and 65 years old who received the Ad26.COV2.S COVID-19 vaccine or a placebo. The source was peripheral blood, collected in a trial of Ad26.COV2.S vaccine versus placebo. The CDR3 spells CASSLAGNTDTQYF. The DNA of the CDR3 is TGCGCCAGCAGCTTGGCGGGGAACACAGATACGCAGTATTTT.